The present TCR beta chain was sequenced within a study of regulatory T cells in long-lasting Graves disease. HTBI primers from iRepertoire and Arm-PCR of CDR3 regions yielded the TCR beta libraries. Using its own MiXCR run on the multiplex PCR reads, TCRdb lists one record per CDR3 protein. The top ten hold 18% of the sample, which has some 340,000 distinct CDR3 sequences, 10% to 15% seen once. The time point: newly diagnosed GD, antithyroid drugs for less than 3 months. Extracted RNA from PBMCs served as the source of the TCR library. Germline lookup yields CDR1 SGHTA and CDR2 FQGNSA. The CDR3 covers 13 residues. Trimming removed 1 base at V and 5 bases at J, with 8 bases between. This clonotype was detected many times. These data were also filed under a second study, of T cells in Graves' hyperthyroidism and ophthalmopathy.

The sample in question was peripheral blood mononuclear cells (PBMCs), obtained at new diagnosis, from a patient treated with antithyroid drugs. This chain joins TRBV7-2 and TRBJ1-1; D not resolved. This TCR derives from a woman between 18 and 30 years old with Graves disease. CDR3 amino acids: CASSLVRETEAFF. CDR3 bases: TGTGCCAGCAGCTTAGTTCGGGAAACTGAAGCTTTCTTT.